These 21 T cell receptor beta chains came from one sample sequenced in a study of technical replicates of blood from several donors. Generated by immunoSEQ multiplex PCR, the TCRdb table keeps only in-frame clones and is missing some. The sample has 70,000 to 90,000 clones, 90% to 95% seen once; the top ten hold about 0.23%. Material for sequencing was T cells isolated from PBMCs. The receptors stem from a human donor in good health.

The chain combines TRBV10-3 with TRBJ2-4; D not certain. The germline V and J ends were trimmed by 0 bases and 7 bases, with 4 bases remaining between them. Germline values: CDR1 ENHRY, CDR2 SYGVKD. There are 12 residues in the CDR3. CDR3: CAISESRNIQYF. In DNA, the CDR3 is TGTGCCATCAGTGAGTCCCGGAACATTCAGTACTTC.

The V gene is TRBV27, the J gene TRBJ2-7; 13 nucleotides align to TRBD2. The V gene's germline CDR1 is MNHEY and CDR2 SMNVEV (reference sequence). There are 17 residues in the CDR3. V lost 5 bases and J lost 6; bases outside the gene matches: 13. The CDR3 loop is CASSPGLAGAARGEQYF. The CDR3 DNA sequence: TGTGCCAGCAGTCCTGGACTAGCGGGAGCGGCCCGGGGCGAGCAGTACTTC.

This chain uses TRBV7-8 with TRBJ2-6, with D tentatively TRBD1 (6 bases). The germline CDR1 and CDR2 sequences are SGHVS and FQNEAQ. V was shortened by 5 bases and J by 1 base, with 24 bases between the two germline ends. The CDR3 runs 20 residues. The CDR3 region has the DNA TGTGCCAGCAGCCAGGGTTTGGTCGGGACAATCTCTTCTGGGGCCAACGTCCTGACTTTC. Translation gives CASSQGLVGTISSGANVLTF. The full variable domain, its missing parts supplied by reference TRBV7-8 and TRBJ2-6, is GAGVSQSPRYKVAKRGQDVALRCDPISGHVSLFWYQQALGQGPEFLTYFQNEAQLDKSGLPSDRFFAERPEGSVSTLKIQRTQQEDSAVYLCASSQGLVGTISSGANVLTFGAGSRLTVL.

The chain combines TRBV6-1 with TRBJ2-1; D gene ambiguous. Germline CDR1 is MNHNS and CDR2 is SASEGT. V was clipped by 8 bases and J by 10 bases, with 9 bases between them. The length of the CDR3 is 10 residues. CDR3 coding DNA: TGTGCCAGCGCAATGGGCGAGCAGTTCTTC. It is translated as CASAMGEQFF.

The rearrangement uses TRBV10-2 and TRBJ2-1, with 8 positions matching TRBD2. V gave up 0 bases and J gave up 5 bases; unmatched junction bases: 15. Germline loops: CDR1 WSHSY, CDR2 SAAADI. This CDR3 spans 19 amino acids. CDR3 bases: TGCGCCAGCAGTGAGTCTAACAAGCGGGAGCCCGTAGGACACAATGAGCAGTTCTTC. Translation: CASSESNKREPVGHNEQFF.

The genes are TRBV10-3 and TRBJ1-2; D possibly corresponds to TRBD1 (6 bases). The CDR3 contains 15 residues. Germline CDR1 ENHRY, CDR2 SYGVKD. The V gene lost 7 bases and the J gene lost 8 bases, with 23 bases spanning the gap. The CDR3: CAITPWQGIWEGYTF. In nucleotides, the CDR3 is TGTGCCATCACGCCCTGGCAGGGGATATGGGAAGGCTACACCTTC.

The chain joins TRBV14 to TRBJ1-1; 9 bases fit TRBD1. The CDR3 consists of 18 residues. Looked up from germline, CDR1 is SGHDN and CDR2 is FVKESK. Unmatched junction bases numbered 12, after V lost 0 bases and J lost 4 bases. The CDR3 reads CASSQDFWDRVGFTEAFF. In nucleotides, the CDR3 is TGTGCCAGCAGCCAAGATTTTTGGGACAGGGTAGGGTTCACTGAAGCTTTCTTT.

This clone was recorded only once. The genes are TRBV19 and TRBJ1-5; D may be TRBD1 (5 bases). Trimming took off 3 bases at V and 6 bases at J, with 18 bases between the two ends. The germline gives CDR1 LNHDA, CDR2 SQIVND (reference sequence). This CDR3 has 16 residues. CDR3 residues: CASSIGRELRGQPQHF. CDR3 sequence (DNA): TGTGCCAGTAGTATTGGCAGGGAATTAAGAGGTCAGCCCCAGCATTTT.

V usage is TRBV6-1 and J usage is TRBJ1-1; no clear D gene. Between the trimmed V and J ends, which lost 9 bases and 5 bases, there was a span of 13 bases. Per germline, CDR1 MNHNS and CDR2 SASEGT. The CDR3 contains 12 residues. CDR3 DNA sequence: TGTGCCAGTAATTTACTATGGACTGAAGCTTTCTTT. Protein product: CASNLLWTEAFF.

J is TRBJ1-5 and V is TRBV6-5; D may be TRBD1 (6 bases). With 6 bases removed from V and 6 bases from J, the gap between germline ends came to 18 bases. The CDR3 extends over 15 amino acids. Germline-derived CDR1 and CDR2 are MNHEY and SVGAGI. CDR3 sequence (DNA): TGTGCCAGCAGCCCAGGTGGGGGGGGCAGTCAGCCCCAGCATTTT. This gives the protein CASSPGGGGSQPQHF.

The chain uses TRBV7-8 and TRBJ1-5; possible D gene TRBD1, 6 bases. Germline lookup yields CDR1 SGHVS and CDR2 FQNEAQ. This CDR3 is built from 17 residues. Trimming took 3 bases from V and 2 from J, leaving 17 bases between them. CDR3 coding DNA: TGTGCCAGCAGCTTCTTGGACAGCCGTAGGGGCAATCAGCCCCAGCATTTT. This encodes CASSFLDSRRGNQPQHF.

The V gene is TRBV5-1, the J gene TRBJ2-2; the D is unclear. This CDR3 comprises 14 residues. Trimming took off 4 bases at V and 9 bases at J, with 16 bases between the two ends. Germline CDR1 reads SGHRS; CDR2 reads YFSETQ. CDR3 DNA: TGCGCCAGCAGCCTGGAAACCGGTTCCCGGGAGCTGTTTTTT. This codes for CASSLETGSRELFF.

The chain has TRBV5-6 and TRBJ2-7; tentatively, D is TRBD2 (5 bases). Germline lookup yields CDR1 SGHDT and CDR2 YYEEEE. CDR3 size: 15 residues. Trimming took off 1 base at V and 2 bases at J, with 13 bases between the two ends. CDR3 region: CASSLSDLSPYEQYF. CDR3 nucleotide sequence: TGTGCCAGCAGCTTGTCGGACTTATCCCCCTACGAGCAGTACTTC. Supplemented by reference TRBV5-6 and TRBJ2-7, the full variable domain reads DAGVTQSPTHLIKTRGQQVTLRCSPKSGHDTVSWYQQALGQGPQFIFQYYEEEERQRGNFPDRFSGHQFPNYSSELNVNALLLGDSALYLCASSLSDLSPYEQYFGPGTRLTVT.

The V and J genes are TRBV20-1 and TRBJ2-5, with D perhaps matching TRBD2 (5 bases). Germline values: CDR1 DFQATT, CDR2 SNEGSKA (reference sequence). The length of the CDR3 is 11 residues. Written as DNA, the CDR3 is TGCAGCTTGGACTACCAAGAGACCCAGTACTTC. Its translation: CSLDYQETQYF.

The V call is TRBV18, the J call TRBJ2-5; D is possibly TRBD1 (5 bases). Trimming left V 4 bases short and J 9 bases short, with 12 bases between. The length of the CDR3 is 12 residues. Germline V CDR1 and CDR2: KGHSH, LQKENI. The CDR3 protein is CASSLDEGAQYF. CDR3 nucleotide sequence: TGTGCCAGCTCACTCGACGAAGGGGCCCAGTACTTC. Full variable domain (missing parts from reference TRBV18 and TRBJ2-5): NAGVMQNPRHLVRRRGQEARLRCSPMKGHSHVYWYRQLPEEGLKFMVYLQKENIIDESGMPKERFSAEFPKEGPSILRIQQVVRGDSAAYFCASSLDEGAQYFGPGTRLLVL.

The chain recombines TRBV7-9 with TRBJ2-1; the match to TRBD2 covers 14 bases. Germline trimming cut 5 bases from V and 9 bases from J; bases unmatched to any gene: 12. The CDR3 sequence is 17 residues long. CDR1 is SEHNR and CDR2 is FQNEAQ in the germline V gene (reference sequence). This chain's CDR3 is CASSPRAGTSGSTEQFF. CDR3 bases: TGTGCCAGCAGCCCTAGAGCCGGGACTAGCGGGAGTACTGAGCAGTTCTTC.

The chain has TRBV7-9 and TRBJ2-7; TRBD1 is a possible D gene (5 bases). The CDR3 loop spans 14 amino acids. The V gene lost 2 bases and the J gene lost 2 bases, with 10 bases spanning the gap. Germline V gene data show CDR1 as SEHNR and CDR2 as FQNEAQ (reference sequence). The CDR3 protein is CASSLMQGPYEQYF. The CDR3, as DNA: TGTGCCAGCAGCTTAATGCAGGGTCCCTACGAGCAGTACTTC.

The V and J genes are TRBV10-3 and TRBJ2-7, with 10 nucleotides matching TRBD1. Germline loops: CDR1 ENHRY, CDR2 SYGVKD. This CDR3 contains 14 residues. J gave up 4 bases and V 2 bases, and 2 bases lay outside the gene matches. The CDR3 is CAISERGQGYEQYF. Here the CDR3 DNA reads TGTGCCATCAGTGAGAGGGGACAGGGGTACGAGCAGTACTTC.

V usage is TRBV28 and J usage is TRBJ2-7; TRBD2 matches at 16 bases. The CDR3 consists of 18 residues. Germline V lookup: CDR1 MDHEN, CDR2 SYDVKM. After removal of 4 bases from V and 3 bases from J, the junction contained 9 bases not matched to a gene. The CDR3: CASSYAGTSGRADYEQYF. The CDR3 bases are TGTGCCAGCAGTTACGCCGGGACTAGCGGGAGGGCCGACTACGAGCAGTACTTC.

V is TRBV5-1 and J is TRBJ2-1; 8 nucleotides agree with TRBD1. The J segment lost 8 bases and the V segment lost 3 bases, leaving 4 bases of the junction unmatched. The germline V gene encodes CDR1 SGHRS and CDR2 YFSETQ. CDR3 length: 13 amino acids. In DNA, the CDR3 is TGCGCCAGCAGCTACCCACAGGGGGATGAGCAGTTCTTC. It encodes CASSYPQGDEQFF.

The chain links TRBV11-2 to TRBJ1-5, with 7 bases aligning to TRBD1. Losses at the gene ends were 0 bases for V and 0 bases for J; bases not matched to a gene: 5. Germline-derived CDR1 and CDR2 are SGHAT and FQNNGV. This CDR3 is built from 17 residues. The CDR3 protein is CASSLEGTAYSNQPQHF. The CDR3 DNA reads as TGTGCCAGCAGCTTAGAGGGGACAGCCTATAGCAATCAGCCCCAGCATTTT.